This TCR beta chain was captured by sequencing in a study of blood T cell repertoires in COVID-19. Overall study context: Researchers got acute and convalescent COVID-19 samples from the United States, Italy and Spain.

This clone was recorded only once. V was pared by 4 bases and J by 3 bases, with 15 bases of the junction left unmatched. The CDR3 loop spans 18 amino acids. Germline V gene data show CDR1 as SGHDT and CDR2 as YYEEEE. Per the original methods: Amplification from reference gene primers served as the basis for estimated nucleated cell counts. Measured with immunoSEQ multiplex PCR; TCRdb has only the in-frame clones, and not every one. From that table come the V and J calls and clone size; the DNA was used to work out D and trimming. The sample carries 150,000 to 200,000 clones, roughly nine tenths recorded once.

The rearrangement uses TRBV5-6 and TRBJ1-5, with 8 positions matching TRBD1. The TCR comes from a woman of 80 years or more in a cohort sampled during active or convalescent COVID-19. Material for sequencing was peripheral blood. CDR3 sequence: CASSLVLIPGGINQPQHF. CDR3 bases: TGTGCCAGCAGCCTTGTCTTAATTCCAGGGGGCATCAATCAGCCCCAGCATTTT.